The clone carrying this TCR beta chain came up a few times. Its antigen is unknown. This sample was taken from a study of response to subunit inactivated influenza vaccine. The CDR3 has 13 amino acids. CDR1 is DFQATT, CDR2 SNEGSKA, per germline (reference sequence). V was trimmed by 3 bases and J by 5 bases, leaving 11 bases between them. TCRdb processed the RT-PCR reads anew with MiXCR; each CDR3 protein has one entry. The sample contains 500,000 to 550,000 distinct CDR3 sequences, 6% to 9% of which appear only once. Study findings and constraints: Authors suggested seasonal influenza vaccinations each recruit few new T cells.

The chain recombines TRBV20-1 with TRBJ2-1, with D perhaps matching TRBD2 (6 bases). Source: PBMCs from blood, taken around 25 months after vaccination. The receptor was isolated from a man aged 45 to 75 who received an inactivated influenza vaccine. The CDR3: CSASVGSNNEQFF. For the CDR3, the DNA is TGCAGTGCTAGCGTCGGGAGTAACAATGAGCAGTTCTTC.